The 14 T cell receptor beta chains in this list originate from one sample, sequenced in a study of T cells in Graves' hyperthyroidism and ophthalmopathy. Amplification of TCR beta CDR3 regions used RNA as the template. With the HTBI primer set, the TCR CDR3 went through a first round of RT-PCR. TCRdb passed the multiplex PCR reads through MiXCR, listing each CDR3 protein once. The data hold approximately 370,000 distinct CDR3 sequences, with 17% observed a single time. Sequencing used blood. The receptors come from a woman aged 25 to 45 with Graves' hyperthyroidism that later progressed to Graves' ophthalmopathy.

This clonotype was counted ten times or more. The chain links TRBV2 to TRBJ2-5; TRBD2 aligns across 7 bases. Germline lookup yields CDR1 SNHLY and CDR2 FYNNEI. The CDR3 is made up of 11 amino acids. V shed 7 bases, J shed 4 bases, and the junction held 0 bases outside the gene matches. CDR3 sequence reads: CASTSGETQYF. As DNA, the CDR3 is TGTGCCAGCACTAGCGGAGAGACCCAGTACTTC.

This clonotype was counted ten times or more. This chain connects TRBV2 to TRBJ1-6; possible D gene TRBD1, 5 bases. Trimming stripped 7 bases from V and 7 bases from J, with 14 bases between. Germline loops: CDR1 SNHLY, CDR2 FYNNEI. The CDR3 totals 14 residues. The CDR3 coding sequence is TGTGCCAGCATCGGAGGGGTGAGGAATTCACCCCTCCACTTT. This sequence encodes CASIGGVRNSPLHF.

This clonotype has at least ten counts. V usage is TRBV12-3 or TRBV12-4 and J usage is TRBJ2-7; 11 bases fit TRBD2. Germline trimming cut 6 bases from V and 4 bases from J; bases unmatched to any gene: 5. This CDR3 has 14 residues. The DNA of the CDR3 is TGTGCCAGCAGCCCGACTAGCGGGAAGTACGAGCAGTACTTC. Translating gives CASSPTSGKYEQYF.

This chain connects TRBV20-1 to TRBJ2-1; 8 nucleotides line up with TRBD2. From germline, CDR1 is DFQATT and CDR2 SNEGSKA (reference sequence). The length of the CDR3 is 16 residues. V lost 5 bases, J lost 4 bases, and 13 bases stayed unmatched. The CDR3 DNA follows: TGCAGTGCTCCGCGTCGGGACGGGAGGGCTTACAATGAGCAGTTCTTC. This translates into CSAPRRDGRAYNEQFF.

This clonotype has a count of ten or more. J is TRBJ1-1 and V is TRBV6-2 or TRBV6-3; 8 bases match TRBD1. Trimming at V came to 7 bases and at J to 8 bases, leaving 9 bases not matched to a gene. This CDR3 spans 13 amino acids. Germline V gene data show CDR1 as MNHEY and CDR2 as SVGEGT. The CDR3 bases are TGTGCCAGCACGTTTGGAACAGGGGGGGAAGCTTTCTTT. Encoded protein: CASTFGTGGEAFF.

About this clonotype itself: With a much larger clone just one base away, this may be a read error. The chain couples TRBV28 to TRBJ2-7, with D unclear. Germline CDR1 MDHEN, CDR2 SYDVKM. The CDR3 loop spans 13 amino acids. The CDR3 reads CAGSNSYSYEQYF. CDR3 coding DNA: TGTGCCGGCAGTAATAGCTACTCCTACGAGCAGTACTTC.

This clonotype was recorded at least ten times. J is TRBJ2-5 and V is TRBV11-1, with TRBD1 identical over 10 bases. Germline assignment: CDR1 SGHAT and CDR2 FQDESV (reference sequence). There are 16 residues in the CDR3. Trimming took 3 bases from V and 5 from J; bases not matched to a gene: 9. CDR3 nucleotide sequence: TGTGCCAGCAGCTTCTCCGGGACAGGGGTTCGGGAGACCCAGTACTTC. It encodes CASSFSGTGVRETQYF.

This clonotype was found many times. Because the CDR3's place on the DNA is in doubt, the DNA is left out and the CDR3 is given as listed by TCRdb. The chain carries TRBV28 and TRBJ2-1; the table's D call TRBD1 went unverified against the DNA. The CDR3 length is 15 residues, termini included. Germline CDR1 and CDR2: MDHEN and SYDVKM. CDR3 amino acids: CASSFLAGGNNEQFF.

The rearrangement uses TRBV5-5 and TRBJ1-1; TRBD1 might be the D (5 bases). Germline loops: CDR1 SGHKS, CDR2 YYEKEE (reference sequence). The germline V and J ends were trimmed by 4 bases and 6 bases, with 22 bases remaining between them. The length of the CDR3 is 16 residues. In DNA form, the CDR3 reads TGTGCCAGCAGCAGGGAACAGGTTATTTATCCCGCTGAAGCTTTCTTT. Encoded protein: CASSREQVIYPAEAFF. The full variable domain, rest sourced from reference TRBV5-5 and TRBJ1-1, is DAGVTQSPTHLIKTRGQQVTLRCSPISGHKSVSWYQQVLGQGPQFIFQYYEKEERGRGNFPDRFSARQFPNYSSELNVNALLLGDSALYLCASSREQVIYPAEAFFGQGTRLTVV.

In its sample, this clonotype was seen many times. The V and J genes are TRBV18 and TRBJ1-2; D gene uncertain. The CDR3 totals 13 residues. Per the germline V gene, CDR1 is KGHSH and CDR2 is LQKENI. Between the trimmed V and J ends, which lost 3 bases and 5 bases, there was a span of 10 bases. The CDR3 protein is CASSPTVEYGYTF. The CDR3 DNA is TGTGCCAGCTCACCTACGGTCGAGTATGGCTACACCTTC.

Ten or more counts support this clonotype. The CDR3 DNA is TGTGCCAGCAGAGGCGGGAACACCGGGGAGCTGTTTTTT. Translating gives CASRGGNTGELFF. The rearrangement joins TRBV2 to TRBJ2-2, with unresolved D. The CDR3 length is 13 residues. Germline values: CDR1 SNHLY, CDR2 FYNNEI. V lost 6 bases and J 1 base, leaving 6 bases between the germline ends.

V usage is TRBV19 and J usage is TRBJ1-4; TRBD1 matches 8 bases. Trimming took 4 bases from V and 4 from J; bases not matched to a gene: 5. The length of the CDR3 is 15 residues. Germline V gene lookup returns CDR1 LNHDA and CDR2 SQIVND (reference sequence). CDR3 sequence reads: CASSTGQGLNEKLFF. The DNA for the CDR3 is TGTGCCAGTAGTACCGGACAGGGACTTAATGAAAAACTGTTTTTT.

The chain has TRBV2 and TRBJ2-2, with 7 bases lining up with TRBD1. Germline V gene sequence: CDR1 SNHLY, CDR2 FYNNEI. Unmatched junction bases numbered 6, after V lost 5 bases and J lost 0 bases. This CDR3 comprises 16 residues. CDR3 in amino acids: CASSPRTGANTGELFF. As DNA, the CDR3 is TGTGCCAGCAGTCCCCGGACAGGAGCGAACACCGGGGAGCTGTTTTTT.

This clonotype has at least ten counts. The chain uses TRBV12-3 or TRBV12-4 and TRBJ2-2; D remains unclear. Trimming removed 6 bases from V and 0 bases from J, with 8 bases in between. CDR3 length: 14 residues. The CDR3 loop reads CASRPGSNTGELFF. The CDR3 nucleotides are TGTGCCAGCAGACCCGGGTCGAACACCGGGGAGCTGTTTTTT.